The next 20 T cell receptor beta chains were all read from a single sample in a study of tumor and adjacent non-tumor tissue in lung cancer. TCRbeta libraries were built with three rounds of nested PCR, modified from ARM-PCR. MiXCR, applied by TCRdb to the multiplex PCR reads, yields one record per CDR3 protein. This table has 60,000 to 85,000 distinct CDR3 sequences, 73% appearing once. No cell sorting was done before RNA was extracted from the tissue. The sample was lung tumor tissue. These receptor sequences come from a man aged 55 to 70 with non-small cell lung cancer.

The chain has TRBV7-2 and TRBJ2-3, with 10 positions matching TRBD2. Germline V CDR1 and CDR2: SGHTA, FQGNSA. Trimming at V came to 0 bases and at J to 0 bases, leaving 12 bases not matched to a gene. CDR3 length equals 20 residues. The CDR3 protein is CASSLALAGVRFSSTDTQYF. For the CDR3, the DNA is TGTGCCAGCAGCTTAGCCCTAGCGGGAGTGAGATTTAGCAGCACAGATACGCAGTATTTT. Based on the CDR3 plus reference TRBV7-2 and TRBJ2-3, the full variable domain is GAGVSQSPSNKVTEKGKDVELRCDPISGHTALYWYRQSLGQGLEFLIYFQGNSAPDKSGLPSDRFSAERTGGSVSTLTIQRTQQEDSAVYLCASSLALAGVRFSSTDTQYFGPGTRLTVL.

Comments on this clonotype: A single base separates this from a much larger clone, so it may be a read error. The V gene is TRBV12-3 or TRBV12-4, the J gene TRBJ2-3; tentative D call: TRBD1 (5 bases). This CDR3 has 12 residues. V gave up 10 bases and J gave up 3 bases, with 11 bases separating them. In DNA, the CDR3 is TGTGCCAACAGGAAAGAAACAGATACGCAGTATTTT. The encoded protein is CANRKETDTQYF.

On this clonotype itself: At one of its ends the junction is not consistent with the germline gene, which may arise from a read error. The genes are TRBV6-5 and TRBJ1-2; the D gene is possibly TRBD1 (6 bases). This CDR3 comprises 15 residues. In germline, CDR1 is MNHEY, CDR2 SVGAGI. The CDR3 region is CASSYSSGANYDYTF. The CDR3 DNA follows: TGTGCCAGCAGTTACAGTTCAGGGGCTAACTATGACTACACCTTC.

This chain links TRBV10-2 with TRBJ2-2; D may be TRBD1 (6 bases). The CDR3 contains 15 residues. Trimming cost V 7 bases and J 8 bases, with 20 bases left between them. Germline V gene data show CDR1 as WSHSY and CDR2 as SAAADI. Here the CDR3 DNA reads TGCGCCAGCATCCCCGTACTGGGGGCGAGGGGGGAGCTGTTTTTT. Translated: CASIPVLGARGELFF.

With regard to this clonotype: This could be a read error, since a much larger clone is one nucleotide away. This chain uses TRBV5-6 with TRBJ2-7; no clear D gene. Per the germline V gene, CDR1 is SGHDT and CDR2 is YYEEEE. The CDR3 has 14 amino acids. The CDR3 DNA reads TGTGCCAGCAGCTTGCCTCGCAGCAGTGCCGAGCAGGACTTC. Translated, it gives CASSLPRSSAEQDF.

Turning to this clonotype: Since no conserved phenylalanine or tryptophan closes the CDR3, a read error is the likely cause. The CDR3 coding sequence is TGCAGCGCTAGGGGATCTAGCGGGAGAGGCGATGAGCAGTTCCTC. Translating it yields CSARGSSGRGDEQFL. The rearrangement joins TRBV20-1 to TRBJ2-1; 10 bases match TRBD2. Germline CDR1 is DFQATT and CDR2 is SNEGSKA (reference sequence). This CDR3 is built from 15 residues.

A remark on this clonotype: At one end, the junction sequence differs from germline, possibly due to a read error. This chain links TRBV11-1 with TRBJ2-3; D may be TRBD1 (6 bases). The V gene's germline CDR1 is SGHAT and CDR2 FQDESV (reference sequence). The length of the CDR3 is 12 residues. CDR3 in amino acids: CASAGAEDTQYF. The CDR3 nucleotides are TGTGCCAGCGCAGGGGCCGAGGATACACAGTATTTT.

A remark on this clonotype: The conserved phenylalanine or tryptophan is not found at the CDR3 terminus, so this likely reflects a read error. The DNA is omitted, as the CDR3 cannot be located on it reliably, and the CDR3 follows TCRdb's listing. The chain joins TRBV29-1 to TRBJ2-6; the D call TRBD2 from the table was never checked on the DNA. The CDR3 has 15 residues if both end residues are counted. In germline, CDR1 is SQVTM, CDR2 ANQGSEA. This chain's CDR3 is CSVRVSSSGANVQII.

This clonotype was counted a few times. The chain recombines TRBV29-1 with TRBJ2-7; 7 bases agree with TRBD1. V shed 6 bases, J shed 3 bases, and the junction held 8 bases outside the gene matches. The CDR3 is made up of 13 amino acids. Germline lookup yields CDR1 SQVTM and CDR2 ANQGSEA. In DNA, the CDR3 is TGCAGCGTAGGAACAGGGGCCAACTACGAGCAGTACTTC. This sequence encodes CSVGTGANYEQYF.

A note on this clonotype: Sequence at one end of the junction differs from germline and may be a read error. This chain links TRBV20-1 with TRBJ2-3; 10 bases line up with TRBD2. This CDR3 has 16 residues. The germline V gene encodes CDR1 DFQATT and CDR2 SNEGSKA (reference sequence). The CDR3 DNA sequence: TGCAATGCTAGAGGGACTAGCGTCCCCGGGTTAGATATGCAGTATTTT. Translated: CNARGTSVPGLDMQYF.

Comments on this clonotype: One end of the junction varies from germline; a read error may be responsible. The V call is TRBV20-1, the J call TRBJ1-4, with D unclear. The germline V gene encodes CDR1 DFQATT and CDR2 SNEGSKA (reference sequence). The CDR3 contains 13 residues. The CDR3 spells CSAKVASNEKLFF. As DNA, the CDR3 is TGCAGTGCTAAGGTGGCCTCTAATGAGAAACTGTTTTTT.

This clonotype has just one count. This CDR3 fails to terminate in the conserved phenylalanine or tryptophan, so it likely reflects a read error. This chain connects TRBV20-1 to TRBJ2-1; 8 bases line up with TRBD2. This CDR3 is built from 15 residues. In germline, CDR1 is DFQATT, CDR2 SNEGSKA (reference sequence). The CDR3 loop reads CSATGTSGGGNEQFL. CDR3 bases: TGCAGTGCTACCGGAACTAGCGGAGGGGGTAATGAACAGTTCCTC.

As for this clonotype: An end of the junction does not agree with germline; a read error may underlie this. The CDR3 sequence: CSARGAGYTDTHYF. In DNA form, the CDR3 reads TGCAGTGCTAGGGGAGCGGGATACACGGATACGCACTATTTT. The V call is TRBV20-1, the J call TRBJ2-3; 7 bases agree with TRBD2. The CDR3 is made up of 14 amino acids. CDR1 and CDR2 from the germline V gene are DFQATT and SNEGSKA (reference sequence).

On this clonotype: Since the CDR3 does not end with the conserved phenylalanine or tryptophan, this likely comes from a read error. The rearrangement uses TRBV11-3 and TRBJ2-2, with D perhaps matching TRBD1 (6 bases). The V end lost 9 bases, the J end lost 4 bases, and 12 bases lay between the germline ends. This CDR3 contains 13 residues. Germline V gene sequence: CDR1 SGHNT, CDR2 YENEEA. CDR3 loop: CASSTGSTGELFS. The CDR3 DNA sequence: TGTGCCAGTAGCACAGGGAGCACCGGGGAGCTGTTTTCT.

Comments on this clonotype: The conserved phenylalanine or tryptophan normally closing the CDR3 is absent here, so this likely arose from a read error. The DNA is left out, because the CDR3 cannot be placed on it with certainty; the CDR3 is given as TCRdb lists it. The chain links TRBV20-1 to TRBJ2-7; TRBD2, the table's D call, lacks a check against the DNA. Germline loops: CDR1 DFQATT, CDR2 SNEGSKA (reference sequence). The CDR3 is made up of 15 amino acids, end residues included. CDR3 sequence reads: CSARPSVRVLIEQYI.

In regard to this clonotype: The germline gene is not matched at one end of the junction; a read error may be the cause. This rearrangement joins TRBV12-3 or TRBV12-4 to TRBJ2-3; D is undetermined. CDR3 length: 15 amino acids. This CDR3 is CASNFWVPSIDTQYF. In DNA, the CDR3 is TGTGCCAGCAATTTTTGGGTCCCAAGCATAGATACGCAGTATTTT.

With respect to this clonotype: One end of the junction varies from germline; a read error may be responsible. V gene TRBV20-1 combines with J gene TRBJ2-1; no clear D. CDR3 length: 15 amino acids. CDR1 is DFQATT and CDR2 is SNEGSKA in the germline V gene (reference sequence). DNA of the CDR3: TGCAGTGCCAGAGATTGTCGAACCCCCTACAATGAGCAATTCTTC. This gives the protein CSARDCRTPYNEQFF.

This clonotype was seen at least ten times. The V gene is TRBV20-1, the J gene TRBJ2-7; TRBD2 agrees at 8 bases. There are 13 residues in the CDR3. Germline V lookup: CDR1 DFQATT, CDR2 SNEGSKA (reference sequence). With 6 bases clipped from V and 3 bases from J, the junction kept 7 bases outside the gene matches. CDR3 sequence: CSADDSGNYEQYF. CDR3 nucleotides: TGCAGTGCGGATGATAGCGGGAACTACGAGCAGTACTTC.

The chain uses TRBV5-4 and TRBJ2-3; D might be TRBD1 (5 bases). The CDR3 spans 16 residues. Germline V gene lookup returns CDR1 SGHNT and CDR2 YYREEE (reference sequence). The DNA of the CDR3 is TGTGACAGGAGCCCTATCGAGCAGGAGCCGGGAGATACGCAGTATTTT. Translation: CDRSPIEQEPGDTQYF.

Remarks on this clonotype: A much larger clonotype is one base distant, so this may be a read error. This rearrangement joins TRBV7-8 to TRBJ1-6, with TRBD1 matching 8 bases. Germline V lookup: CDR1 SGHVS, CDR2 FQNEAQ. This CDR3 contains 14 residues. The V and J ends lost 10 bases and 9 bases, in that order; junction bases with no gene match: 11. This CDR3 reads CATTTTGDRSPLHF. The DNA of the CDR3 is TGTGCCACCACAACGACAGGGGACCGTTCACCCCTCCACTTT.